This is a list of T cell receptor beta chains from one sample in a study of CD4 T cell repertoires in COVID-19. Clones were sequenced by immunoSEQ multiplex PCR, and TCRdb holds only the in-frame ones, with some missing. The sample has 20,000 or so clones, 87% seen once. Specimen: central memory CD4+ T cells from blood, collected before the COVID-19 pandemic. The receptors were gathered from a human donor who had COVID-19. CDR3s include the opening cysteine and the closing phenylalanine or tryptophan. A D gene is named only where the DNA matches it firmly. Only part of the rows carry a size: once, few, many, or a class if the clone is expanded.

j_call	d_call	clone_size	v_call	cdr3_aa	cdr3_nt
TRBJ2-2	TRBD1	few	TRBV6-5	CASRLDRGMTGELFF	TGTGCCAGCAGGCTCGACAGGGGGATGACCGGGGAGCTGTTTTTT
TRBJ2-1	TRBD1	NA	TRBV5-8	CASSLQGAKNEQFF	TGTGCCAGCAGCTTACAGGGGGCTAAGAATGAGCAGTTCTTC
TRBJ2-5	NA	NA	TRBV5-1	CASSLLDREGTQYF	TGCGCCAGCAGCTTGCTGGACAGGGAGGGGACCCAGTACTTC
TRBJ1-2	NA	few	TRBV29-1	CSVGTRGGGYTF	TGCAGCGTTGGGACCCGGGGGGGCGGCTACACCTTC
TRBJ1-2	NA	NA	TRBV5-8	CASSFARGQTNYGYTF	TGTGCCAGCAGCTTTGCCCGAGGACAGACCAACTATGGCTACACCTTC
TRBJ2-5	TRBD1	NA	TRBV10-2	CASSERDRGHQETQYF	TGCGCCAGCAGTGAAAGGGACAGGGGGCACCAAGAGACCCAGTACTTC
TRBJ1-3	NA	few	TRBV5-8	CASSARDFGGNTIYF	TGTGCCAGCAGCGCCCGGGACTTCGGGGGGAACACCATATATTTT
TRBJ2-7	TRBD1	NA	TRBV10-2	CASSDGTGTYEQYF	TGCGCCAGCAGTGATGGGACAGGGACCTACGAGCAGTACTTC
TRBJ2-7	NA	NA	TRBV7-9	CASSREGQGYEQYF	TGTGCCAGCAGTCGGGAGGGACAGGGCTACGAGCAGTACTTC
TRBJ1-3	NA	NA	TRBV2	CASSERQRSGNTIYF	TGTGCCAGCAGTGAGAGGCAGCGCTCTGGAAACACCATATATTTT
TRBJ2-5	NA	NA	TRBV5-1	CASSAGNHAETQYF	TGCGCCAGCAGCGCGGGGAACCATGCGGAGACCCAGTACTTC
TRBJ2-2	TRBD2	few	TRBV19	CASSISGGAGELFF	TGTGCCAGTAGTATAAGCGGGGGGGCCGGGGAGCTGTTTTTT
TRBJ1-5	TRBD1	NA	TRBV19	CASRRTGDNQPQHF	TGTGCCAGTAGAAGGACAGGGGACAATCAGCCCCAGCATTTT
TRBJ2-1	TRBD1	NA	TRBV6-1	CASTRDRVSEQFF	TGTGCCAGCACCCGGGACAGGGTTTCTGAGCAGTTCTTC
TRBJ2-7	NA	few	TRBV19	CASSYGGAGYYEQYF	TGTGCCAGTAGTTATGGAGGGGCAGGGTACTACGAGCAGTACTTC
TRBJ2-3	TRBD1	NA	TRBV7-9	CASVLGDRNLGDTQYF	TGTGCCAGCGTTCTGGGGGACAGGAATCTTGGGGATACGCAGTATTTT
TRBJ1-5	NA	NA	TRBV7-9	CASSLGRNQPQHF	TGTGCCAGCAGCTTAGGCCGGAATCAGCCCCAGCATTTT
TRBJ2-5	TRBD1	NA	TRBV5-6	CASSGRDRDKETQYF	TGTGCCAGCAGCGGCCGGGACAGGGATAAGGAGACCCAGTACTTC
TRBJ2-7	TRBD2	NA	TRBV6-1	CASSEGLGLAGFYEQYF	TGTGCCAGCAGTGAAGGCCTAGGCCTAGCGGGGTTCTACGAGCAGTACTTC
TRBJ2-3	NA	NA	TRBV28	CASSPPPFGTGADTQYF	TGTGCCAGCAGTCCCCCCCCCTTCGGGACGGGGGCAGATACGCAGTATTTT
TRBJ1-5	NA	NA	TRBV28	CASRAAVGRQPQHF	TGTGCCAGCAGAGCCGCCGTGGGCAGACAGCCCCAGCATTTT
TRBJ2-4	NA	NA	TRBV6-5	CASSSQLAKNIQYF	TGTGCCAGCAGTTCACAATTAGCCAAAAACATTCAGTACTTC
TRBJ2-1	TRBD2	NA	TRBV19	CASRRERGGNNEQFF	TGTGCCAGTAGGCGCGAGCGGGGGGGCAACAATGAGCAGTTCTTC
TRBJ2-3	NA	once	TRBV30	CAWSSLVSDTQYF	TGTGCCTGGAGTTCCCTAGTGTCAGATACGCAGTATTTT
TRBJ2-7	NA	NA	TRBV6-6	CASSYGQNLPEQYF	TGTGCCAGCAGTTATGGTCAGAATCTGCCCGAGCAGTACTTC
TRBJ2-5	TRBD2	NA	TRBV6-1	CASSDGPGGLGSQYF	TGTGCCAGCAGTGATGGGCCGGGAGGGTTAGGGTCCCAGTACTTC
TRBJ1-2	NA	once	TRBV7-2	CASSPGVYGYTF	TGTGCCAGCAGCCCCGGGGTCTATGGCTACACCTTC
TRBJ1-6	NA	NA	TRBV10-2	CASSEYEGALNSPLHF	TGCGCCAGCAGTGAGTACGAAGGGGCGCTTAATTCACCCCTCCACTTT
TRBJ2-3	TRBD1	NA	TRBV5-1	CASSLVPTGTVVSDTQYF	TGCGCCAGCAGCTTGGTCCCCACCGGGACAGTCGTATCAGATACGCAGTATTTT
TRBJ1-5	NA	few	TRBV21-1	CARQGRNQPQHF	TGTGCCAGACAGGGTCGGAATCAGCCCCAGCATTTT
TRBJ1-1	NA	NA	TRBV25-1	CASARGWAEAFF	TGTGCCAGCGCACGCGGGTGGGCGGAAGCTTTCTTT
TRBJ1-2	NA	NA	TRBV5-1	CILGLGGYYGYTF	TGTATTTTGGGCCTCGGGGGATACTATGGCTACACCTTC